Below are 14 T cell receptor beta chains sequenced from a single sample in a study of blood T cell repertoires in COVID-19. Only in-frame clones appear in the TCRdb table, and some are missing; sequencing was by immunoSEQ multiplex PCR. The repertoire holds under 200,000 clones, with roughly 80% as singletons. Specimen: peripheral blood. The source is a woman in her twenties or thirties with acute or convalescent COVID-19.

The chain couples TRBV4-2 to TRBJ1-4; D is unclear. The V end lost 2 bases, the J end lost 3 bases, and 4 bases lay between the germline ends. Germline CDR1 is LGHNA and CDR2 is YNFKEQ. The CDR3 totals 13 residues. CDR3 residues: CASSQQANEKLFF. For the CDR3, the DNA is TGTGCCAGCAGCCAACAGGCTAATGAAAAACTGTTTTTT.

This chain joins TRBV19 and TRBJ1-1; D is possibly TRBD1 (6 bases). The CDR3 runs 14 residues. V lost 3 bases, J lost 6 bases, and 14 bases lay in between. The germline gives CDR1 LNHDA, CDR2 SQIVND (reference sequence). CDR3 residues: CASSIRGRGAEAFF. The CDR3 DNA reads TGTGCCAGTAGTATTCGGGGCAGGGGCGCTGAAGCTTTCTTT.

V is TRBV2 and J is TRBJ1-2; D not certain. The CDR3 length is 13 residues. V gave up 3 bases and J gave up 4 bases, with 9 bases separating them. Looked up from germline, CDR1 is SNHLY and CDR2 is FYNNEI. DNA of the CDR3: TGTGCCAGCAGTGACCCTCGGTCCTATGGCTACACCTTC. Encoded protein: CASSDPRSYGYTF.

V is TRBV19 and J is TRBJ1-2, with TRBD1 matching 7 bases. The germline CDR1 and CDR2 sequences are LNHDA and SQIVND (reference sequence). V lost 7 bases and J lost 6; bases outside the gene matches: 11. This CDR3 is 14 amino acids long. The CDR3 nucleotides are TGTGCCAGTACTTGGGACAGACGCCGGGATGGCTACACCTTC. Its translation: CASTWDRRRDGYTF.

The V gene is TRBV7-2, the J gene TRBJ2-5; the D gene is possibly TRBD1 (6 bases). The CDR3 consists of 15 residues. V was cut by 5 bases and J by 0 bases, with 13 bases left in between. Germline CDR1 reads SGHTA; CDR2 reads FQGNSA. DNA for the CDR3: TGTGCCAGCAGCCCGACCGGGACACACCAAGAGACCCAGTACTTC. This encodes CASSPTGTHQETQYF.

The CDR3 DNA sequence: TGTGCCAGCAGCCAGACTCTCTTGAACACTGAAGCTTTCTTT. It is translated as CASSQTLLNTEAFF. V is TRBV27 and J is TRBJ1-1; no firm D call. The CDR3 sequence is 14 residues long. The V end was cut by 6 bases, the J end by 0 bases, with 11 bases between. Germline lookup yields CDR1 MNHEY and CDR2 SMNVEV (reference sequence).

CDR3 sequence (DNA): TGTGCCAGCAGCGGGGACAGGGGAGATAACATTCAGTACTTC. It yields the protein CASSGDRGDNIQYF. The V gene is TRBV7-9, the J gene TRBJ2-4; 10 bases align to TRBD1. This CDR3 region has 14 residues. Germline CDR1 and CDR2: SEHNR and FQNEAQ (reference sequence). J gave up 7 bases and V 5 bases, and 5 bases lay outside the gene matches.

This chain links TRBV24-1 with TRBJ1-2, with 9 bases identical to TRBD1. CDR1 KGHDR and CDR2 SFDVKD come from the germline V gene. This CDR3 is 16 amino acids long. Trimming at V came to 4 bases and at J to 2 bases, leaving 7 bases not matched to a gene. DNA of the CDR3: TGTGCCACCAGTGACGGGGGACAGGGACGCAACTATGGCTACACCTTC. Amino acid sequence: CATSDGGQGRNYGYTF.

The chain uses TRBV6-6 and TRBJ2-2, with D possibly TRBD2 on 6 matching bases. CDR3 length equals 12 residues. Germline-derived CDR1 and CDR2 are MNHNY and SVGAGI (reference sequence). Trimming took 4 bases from V and 6 from J, leaving 6 bases between them. The CDR3 loop is CASSWGAGELFF. The CDR3, as DNA: TGTGCCAGCAGTTGGGGGGCCGGGGAGCTGTTTTTT.

This clone was seen only once. The CDR3 DNA follows: TGTGCCAGCAGCCAAGATTTTCAGTCTCCTCCTTACACAGATACGCAGTATTTT. This sequence encodes CASSQDFQSPPYTDTQYF. V and J are TRBV3-1 (or the pseudogene TRBV3-2) and TRBJ2-3; no clear D. V was shortened by 0 bases and J by 2 bases, with 18 bases between the two germline ends. The germline CDR1 and CDR2 sequences are LGHDT and YNNKEL (reference sequence). CDR3 length equals 18 residues.

This clone was detected a few times. The V and J genes are TRBV6-4 and TRBJ1-5; 7 bases align to TRBD1. CDR3 length: 13 amino acids. J was trimmed by 6 bases and V by 5 bases; bases with no gene match: 4. Germline CDR1 reads MRHNA; CDR2 reads SNTAGT. The CDR3 protein is CASSTGESQPQHF. The CDR3 DNA is TGTGCCAGCAGTACAGGGGAAAGTCAGCCCCAGCATTTT.

This chain links TRBV2 with TRBJ2-7, with 7 nucleotides matching TRBD1. CDR1 is SNHLY, CDR2 FYNNEI, per germline. V dropped 2 bases and J dropped 3; count of bases not matched to a gene: 1. The CDR3 consists of 13 residues. The CDR3 DNA follows: TGTGCCAGCAGTGAATGGACAGGCTACGAGCAGTACTTC. It specifies CASSEWTGYEQYF.

This clone came up once. This chain links TRBV19 with TRBJ2-2; 8 nucleotides line up with TRBD1. This CDR3 is 18 amino acids long. The junction had 18 bases not matched to a gene; V was cut back by 6 bases and J by 6 bases. Germline CDR1 LNHDA, CDR2 SQIVND (reference sequence). The CDR3 coding sequence is TGTGCCAGTAGACGGGACAGGTCAAATCACTTCGGTTCCGGGGAGCTGTTTTTT. The encoded protein is CASRRDRSNHFGSGELFF.

V and J are TRBV11-2 and TRBJ1-3; 9 bases fit TRBD1. Germline V gene sequence: CDR1 SGHAT, CDR2 FQNNGV. The CDR3 contains 13 residues. V trimming: 3 bases; J trimming: 8 bases; junction bases outside the gene matches: 2. This CDR3 reads CASSLGQGDTIYF. CDR3 DNA sequence: TGTGCCAGCAGCTTGGGACAGGGAGACACCATATATTTT.